A selection of T cell receptor beta chains follows, all from one sample in a study of T cells in localized non-small cell lung cancer. Assay: immunoSEQ multiplex PCR; the TCRdb copy retains only in-frame clones and omits some. The data hold about 2,400 clones, with less than 25% observed a single time. This specimen was lung tumor tissue, taken before any cancer treatment. The source of these receptors is a man between 40 and 75 years old with stage I lung adenocarcinoma. The CDR3 runs from the conserved cysteine through the conserved F or W. D genes are given only for firm matches. Where a row states a size, it is once, few, many or the class of an expanded clone; other rows omit it.

d_call j_call clone_size v_call cdr3_aa cdr3_nt
- TRBJ1-6 - TRBV11-3 CASSFGPDYNSPLHF TGTGCCAGCAGCTTCGGGCCAGATTATAATTCACCCCTCCACTTT
TRBD2 TRBJ2-1 few TRBV6-7 CASSPSGSPYNEQFF TGTGCCAGCAGCCCCAGCGGGAGCCCCTACAATGAGCAGTTCTTC
- TRBJ1-4 few TRBV6-8 CASSSLRDVVEKLFF TGTGCCAGCAGTTCCCTCAGGGACGTGGTTGAAAAACTGTTTTTT
- TRBJ2-5 - TRBV6-8 CAISGEGETQYF TGTGCCATCAGTGGAGAGGGAGAGACCCAGTACTTC
- TRBJ1-5 - TRBV9 CASSPGVSNQPQHF TGTGCCAGCAGCCCAGGGGTTAGCAATCAGCCCCAGCATTTT
- TRBJ1-5 - TRBV9 CASSARDSNQPQHF TGTGCCAGCAGTGCCAGGGATAGCAATCAGCCCCAGCATTTT
- TRBJ1-2 few TRBV7-5 CASSSQTGGLDGYTF TGTGCCAGCAGCTCACAGACAGGGGGTCTTGATGGCTACACCTTC
TRBD2 TRBJ2-7 few TRBV28 CATESGRAMYEQYF TGTGCCACCGAGAGCGGGAGGGCCATGTACGAGCAGTACTTC
- TRBJ2-1 - TRBV10-3 CAISEAARGYNEQFF TGTGCCATCAGTGAGGCGGCCAGGGGATACAATGAGCAGTTCTTC
TRBD1 TRBJ2-7 - TRBV5-1 CASSSSGGTYEQYF TGCGCCAGCAGCTCCTCAGGGGGCACCTACGAGCAGTACTTC
- TRBJ2-5 once TRBV29-1 CSVSGPSSQETQYF TGCAGCGTCTCCGGACCCTCGTCCCAAGAGACCCAGTACTTC
- TRBJ1-3 few TRBV6-8 CASSYSRWERYVSGNTIYF TGTGCCAGCAGTTACTCGAGATGGGAACGATACGTCTCTGGAAACACCATATATTTT
- TRBJ2-5 few TRBV5-1 CASSFGGVQETQYF TGCGCCAGCAGCTTCGGGGGAGTCCAAGAGACCCAGTACTTC
- TRBJ2-2 large TRBV11-3 CASSLNPNTGELFF TGTGCCAGCAGCCTAAACCCGAACACCGGGGAGCTGTTTTTT